This TCR beta chain was profiled in a study of neurological immune-mediated disorders. General study points: HTLV-1-associated myelopathy had the most TCR clonal expansion, and multiple sclerosis had the least, less than healthy controls.

CD4+ or CD8+ T cells at a count of some 1 million served as input for the sorted libraries. The germline V and J ends were trimmed by 1 base and 7 bases, with 21 bases remaining between them. The CDR3 runs to 17 residues. Germline lookup yields CDR1 SGHKS and CDR2 YYEKEE (reference sequence). The team produced cDNA through 5'RACE using 10-nucleotide random UMIs. Each CDR3 protein gets one entry after TCRdb re-called the 5' RACE reads with MiXCR. The sample lists roughly 22,000 distinct CDR3 sequences, approximately 5.9% occurring once. This clonotype was counted at least ten times. Its specificity is unknown.

The TCR originated in a man younger than 35 in good health. J is TRBJ2-1 and V is TRBV5-5; D call uncertain. Sequences were obtained from CD8+ T cells from blood. The CDR3 protein is CASSLTFASSVGNEQFF. Here the CDR3 DNA reads TGTGCCAGCAGCTTGACGTTCGCCAGCTCGGTCGGAAATGAGCAGTTCTTC.